Each of the 32 T cell receptor beta chains below was sequenced from the same sample in a study of blood T cell repertoires in COVID-19. Repertoires were generated with immunoSEQ multiplex PCR, while TCRdb's copy carries only in-frame clones and drops some. The sample consists of nearly 50,000 clones, about 84% of them appearing once. The sample taken for sequencing was peripheral blood. Every receptor here comes from a woman aged 60 to 75 with acute or convalescent COVID-19.

This chain connects TRBV2 to TRBJ2-6; TRBD1 is a possible D gene (5 bases). Germline lookup yields CDR1 SNHLY and CDR2 FYNNEI. Between the trimmed V and J ends, which lost 2 bases and 3 bases, there was a span of 14 bases. CDR3 size: 17 residues. CDR3: CASSELQGLGGANVLTF. In DNA form, the CDR3 reads TGTGCCAGCAGTGAACTTCAGGGTCTAGGTGGGGCCAACGTCCTGACTTTC.

This chain uses TRBV4-1 with TRBJ2-5; the match to TRBD2 covers 15 bases. Germline V lookup: CDR1 MGHRA, CDR2 YSYEKL. V dropped 4 bases and J dropped 6; count of bases not matched to a gene: 6. The CDR3 is 16 amino acids. The CDR3 loop is CASSPGTSGGLKTQYF. The DNA of the CDR3 is TGCGCCAGCAGCCCTGGGACTAGCGGGGGGTTGAAGACCCAGTACTTC.

The CDR3 loop is CASCPSGTDTQYF. CDR3 DNA: TGTGCCAGCTGCCCTAGCGGGACAGATACGCAGTATTTT. V and J are TRBV6-6 and TRBJ2-3; 8 nucleotides align to TRBD2. V shed 8 bases and J 3 bases; nucleotides not matched to a gene: 4. The CDR3 loop spans 13 amino acids. The germline V gene encodes CDR1 MNHNY and CDR2 SVGAGI (reference sequence).

This clone was seen a handful of times. The chain employs TRBV28 and TRBJ1-2; D gene uncertain. The CDR3 runs 12 residues. Trimming stripped 2 bases from V and 8 bases from J, with 9 bases between. Germline V gene sequence: CDR1 MDHEN, CDR2 SYDVKM. The CDR3 reads CASSLANVGYTF. CDR3 bases: TGTGCCAGCAGTTTAGCGAACGTCGGCTACACCTTC.

The DNA for the CDR3 is TGTGCCAGCAGTTACTCGATCAGGGGGAACTCACCCCTCCACTTT. It codes for CASSYSIRGNSPLHF. The genes are TRBV6-5 and TRBJ1-6, with 7 bases matching TRBD1. The CDR3 loop spans 15 amino acids. The germline CDR1 and CDR2 sequences are MNHEY and SVGAGI. V gave up 0 bases and J gave up 10 bases; unmatched junction bases: 6.

The chain carries TRBV7-9 and TRBJ2-1; 7 bases map to TRBD2. The length of the CDR3 is 16 residues. With 7 bases clipped from V and 3 bases from J, the junction kept 12 bases outside the gene matches. The germline CDR1 and CDR2 sequences are SEHNR and FQNEAQ (reference sequence). CDR3 DNA: TGTGCCAGCATCCCGACTAGCACCCCCTACTACAATGAGCAGTTCTTC. Translation: CASIPTSTPYYNEQFF.

The rearrangement uses TRBV27 and TRBJ2-1; 8 bases align to TRBD2. Germline CDR1 MNHEY, CDR2 SMNVEV (reference sequence). Unmatched junction bases numbered 4, after V lost 2 bases and J lost 1 base. The CDR3 loop spans 16 amino acids. The CDR3 DNA sequence: TGTGCCAGCAGTTTACGGCCGGGGGGGTCCTACAATGAGCAGTTCTTC. This codes for CASSLRPGGSYNEQFF.

The chain has TRBV10-3 and TRBJ1-3, with 9 bases identical to TRBD1. From germline, CDR1 is ENHRY and CDR2 SYGVKD. J lost 3 bases, V lost 7 bases, and 1 base had no gene match. This CDR3 spans 13 amino acids. The CDR3 DNA follows: TGTGCCATCACGGACAGGGGTGGAAACACCATATATTTT. Translation gives CAITDRGGNTIYF.

V is TRBV2 and J is TRBJ2-7; TRBD1 matches at 7 bases. The CDR3 covers 16 residues. With V trimmed by 5 bases and J by 2 bases, 12 bases remained unmatched. Germline V gene lookup returns CDR1 SNHLY and CDR2 FYNNEI. The CDR3 DNA sequence: TGTGCCAGCAGTCCCTTGACAGGGACGGATGCCTACGAGCAGTACTTC. Translation gives CASSPLTGTDAYEQYF.

The genes are TRBV5-1 and TRBJ2-7, with 9 bases that match TRBD1. Germline CDR1 and CDR2: SGHRS and YFSETQ. The V and J ends lost 3 bases and 6 bases, in that order; junction bases with no gene match: 13. CDR3 length equals 16 residues. The CDR3 region is CASSYLTGGNPGEQYF. CDR3 sequence (DNA): TGCGCCAGCAGCTATCTAACAGGGGGCAATCCGGGCGAGCAGTACTTC.

The chain is built from TRBV13 and TRBJ1-4, with a tentative D call TRBD1 (6 bases). Trimming shortened V by 0 bases and J by 5 bases, and 10 bases separated the two germline ends. This CDR3 is 15 amino acids long. CDR1 and CDR2 (germline): PRHDT, FYEKMQ (reference sequence). The CDR3 region has the DNA TGTGCCAGCAGCTTAGGACAGGGAATCAATGAAAAACTGTTTTTT. Amino acids: CASSLGQGINEKLFF.

Written as DNA, the CDR3 is TGTGCCAGCAGCCAAGATTATGGAGGAACGGTCGAGGATGGCTACACCTTC. Its protein product is CASSQDYGGTVEDGYTF. V and J are TRBV4-2 and TRBJ1-2; D not resolved. In germline, CDR1 is LGHNA, CDR2 YNFKEQ. The length of the CDR3 is 17 residues. V gave up 0 bases and J gave up 6 bases, with 20 bases separating them.

This rearrangement joins TRBV10-3 to TRBJ1-2, with TRBD1 identical over 8 bases. This CDR3 comprises 14 residues. Looked up from germline, CDR1 is ENHRY and CDR2 is SYGVKD. The junction had 5 bases not matched to a gene; V was cut back by 6 bases and J by 2 bases. CDR3 amino acids: CAIRDRVSNYGYTF. The DNA for the CDR3 is TGTGCCATCAGGGACAGGGTATCAAACTATGGCTACACCTTC.

The chain is built from TRBV6-5 and TRBJ1-1; 8 nucleotides agree with TRBD1. Losses at the gene ends were 9 bases for V and 3 bases for J; bases not matched to a gene: 6. Germline CDR1 MNHEY, CDR2 SVGAGI. This CDR3 is 13 amino acids long. Here the CDR3 DNA reads TGTGCCAGTAACAGGGGGGCGGACACTGAAGCTTTCTTT. This sequence encodes CASNRGADTEAFF.

The V gene is TRBV6-1, the J gene TRBJ1-2, with TRBD1 identical over 7 bases. There are 12 residues in the CDR3. Germline CDR1 reads MNHNS; CDR2 reads SASEGT. With 3 bases clipped from V and 10 bases from J, the junction kept 5 bases outside the gene matches. The CDR3 region has the DNA TGTGCCAGCAGTGATGACAGGGTTGTCTACACCTTC. Its protein product is CASSDDRVVYTF.

In its sample, this clone was seen a few times. The gene calls are TRBV6-5 and TRBJ2-1; perhaps TRBD2 as D (6 bases). The CDR3 covers 15 residues. Germline loops: CDR1 MNHEY, CDR2 SVGAGI. V lost 2 bases, J lost 2 bases, and 10 bases lay in between. CDR3 DNA sequence: TGTGCCAGCAGTTACCTAGCGAGTACCTACAATGAGCAGTTCTTC. Its translation is CASSYLASTYNEQFF.

The V and J genes are TRBV5-5 and TRBJ2-5; 7 positions match TRBD1. Germline CDR1 reads SGHKS; CDR2 reads YYEKEE (reference sequence). The length of the CDR3 is 16 residues. V trimming: 5 bases; J trimming: 3 bases; junction bases outside the gene matches: 13. CDR3 loop: CASRSNRGGREETQYF. The CDR3 DNA follows: TGTGCCAGCAGATCAAACCGAGGGGGCAGAGAAGAGACCCAGTACTTC.

This clone appeared once. The J gene is TRBJ2-1, the V gene TRBV2, with unresolved D. The CDR3 consists of 15 residues. In germline, CDR1 is SNHLY, CDR2 FYNNEI. V lost 2 bases and J 0 bases, leaving 8 bases between the germline ends. The CDR3 here is CASSERLASYNEQFF. The CDR3 DNA reads as TGTGCCAGCAGTGAAAGGTTAGCCTCCTACAATGAGCAGTTCTTC.

The chain has TRBV7-9 and TRBJ2-3, with D perhaps matching TRBD2 (5 bases). The V end lost 11 bases, the J end lost 6 bases, and 15 bases lay between the germline ends. The V gene's germline CDR1 is SEHNR and CDR2 FQNEAQ (reference sequence). This CDR3 has 12 amino acids. The chain's CDR3 is CAGGQPQDTQYF. CDR3 in DNA: TGTGCCGGAGGCCAGCCACAGGATACGCAGTATTTT.

The CDR3 loop reads CASSQGLSLSGELFF. The DNA of the CDR3 is TGTGCCAGCAGCCAGGGACTATCTCTATCCGGGGAGCTGTTTTTT. The chain has TRBV3-1 (or the pseudogene TRBV3-2) and TRBJ2-2; the match to TRBD2 covers 7 bases. CDR1 is LGHDT, CDR2 YNNKEL, per germline (reference sequence). Trimming cost V 3 bases and J 6 bases; bases outside gene matches: 7. CDR3 size: 15 residues.

This sequence joins TRBV19 and TRBJ1-5; a weak D match, TRBD1 (6 bases). The germline CDR1 and CDR2 sequences are LNHDA and SQIVND (reference sequence). Trimming stripped 5 bases from V and 1 base from J, with 15 bases between. The CDR3 loop spans 16 amino acids. Here the CDR3 DNA reads TGTGCCAGTAGTCCGACCACCGGGACAAGCAATCAGCCCCAGCATTTT. It encodes CASSPTTGTSNQPQHF.

The chain couples TRBV15 to TRBJ1-1; tentatively, D is TRBD1 (6 bases). The CDR3 is 15 amino acids. V shed 3 bases and J shed 0 bases, with 11 bases lying between them. Germline assignment: CDR1 LNHNV and CDR2 YYDKDF (reference sequence). CDR3 nucleotide sequence: TGTGCCACCAGCAGGAGGGGGGGCATGAACACTGAAGCTTTCTTT. It codes for CATSRRGGMNTEAFF.

This chain uses TRBV27 with TRBJ2-1; 15 nucleotides match TRBD2. Germline trimming cut 3 bases from V and 6 bases from J; bases unmatched to any gene: 9. This CDR3 spans 18 amino acids. Germline V lookup: CDR1 MNHEY, CDR2 SMNVEV (reference sequence). The CDR3 reads CASSLGRPGLAGGNEQFF. In DNA, the CDR3 is TGTGCCAGCAGTTTGGGCAGACCGGGACTAGCGGGGGGCAATGAGCAGTTCTTC.

CDR3 region: CASSLAGDVDTQYF. The CDR3 DNA reads as TGCGCCAGCAGCCTAGCGGGAGATGTAGATACGCAGTATTTT. The chain links TRBV10-1 to TRBJ2-3; 10 nucleotides match TRBD2. Germline assignment: CDR1 WNHNN and CDR2 SYGVQD (reference sequence). The CDR3 is 14 residues long. V was clipped by 6 bases and J by 5 bases; unmatched bases: 5.

This clone has only one observation. V is TRBV20-1 and J is TRBJ1-2; D gene ambiguous. Germline CDR1 DFQATT, CDR2 SNEGSKA (reference sequence). This CDR3 comprises 12 residues. V lost 3 bases and J 3 bases, leaving 8 bases between the germline ends. CDR3 nucleotides: TGCAGTGCTAGTTTATCAGACTATGGCTACACCTTC. It codes for CSASLSDYGYTF.

V gene TRBV28 combines with J gene TRBJ2-7; 11 bases align to TRBD2. Germline loops: CDR1 MDHEN, CDR2 SYDVKM. Germline trimming cut 8 bases from V and 7 bases from J; bases unmatched to any gene: 4. CDR3 length: 12 residues. The DNA for the CDR3 is TGTGCCAGCTCTAGCGGGGGGCCAGAGCAGTACTTC. Protein sequence: CASSSGGPEQYF.

This chain joins TRBV9 and TRBJ2-1; TRBD2 agrees at 13 bases. Germline CDR1 and CDR2: SGDLS and YYNGEE. V lost 0 bases, J lost 1 base, and 7 bases stayed unmatched. The CDR3 runs to 19 residues. The CDR3 DNA follows: TGTGCCAGCAGCGTAGCGGGACTAGCGGGGTCGTCTTCCTACAATGAGCAGTTCTTC. Translated: CASSVAGLAGSSSYNEQFF.

The sample holds a few counts of this clone. The CDR3 nucleotides read TGTGCCAGCAGAAGGGGACAGGCGACCTACGAGCAGTACTTC. This codes for CASRRGQATYEQYF. This sequence joins TRBV2 and TRBJ2-7; TRBD1 agrees at 8 bases. Germline CDR1 SNHLY, CDR2 FYNNEI. V gave up 6 bases and J gave up 2 bases; unmatched junction bases: 6. This CDR3 has 14 amino acids.

This clone was observed a single time. This sequence joins TRBV19 and TRBJ1-2, with a tentative D call TRBD1 (5 bases). The CDR3 spans 16 residues. Germline V gives CDR1 LNHDA, CDR2 SQIVND (reference sequence). The V end was cut by 2 bases, the J end by 1 base, with 14 bases between. DNA of the CDR3: TGTGCCAGTAGTATACGCACAGGTCGGATTAACTATGGCTACACCTTC. Residues: CASSIRTGRINYGYTF.

The rearrangement uses TRBV5-4 and TRBJ1-6; 8 bases agree with TRBD1. In germline, CDR1 is SGHNT, CDR2 YYREEE (reference sequence). J gave up 10 bases and V 0 bases, and 3 bases lay outside the gene matches. The CDR3 is 14 residues long. CDR3 sequence reads: CASSLAGGLSPLHF. CDR3 in DNA: TGTGCCAGCAGCTTGGCAGGGGGCTTATCACCCCTCCACTTT.

This chain joins TRBV4-2 and TRBJ1-4; possibly TRBD1 for D (6 bases). Germline V lookup: CDR1 LGHNA, CDR2 YNFKEQ. The ends were cut back, 1 base at V and 5 bases at J, with 8 bases in the middle. The CDR3 has 14 residues. CDR3 sequence: CASSQGQGNEKLFF. The DNA for the CDR3 is TGTGCCAGCAGCCAAGGGCAGGGGAATGAAAAACTGTTTTTT.

The gene calls are TRBV9 and TRBJ1-2; D call uncertain. Trimming left V 4 bases short and J 5 bases short, with 18 bases between. The germline CDR1 and CDR2 sequences are SGDLS and YYNGEE. The CDR3 is 15 residues long. The CDR3 loop reads CASSPTGGAEYGYTF. CDR3 DNA sequence: TGTGCCAGCAGCCCTACGGGAGGCGCTGAGTATGGCTACACCTTC.